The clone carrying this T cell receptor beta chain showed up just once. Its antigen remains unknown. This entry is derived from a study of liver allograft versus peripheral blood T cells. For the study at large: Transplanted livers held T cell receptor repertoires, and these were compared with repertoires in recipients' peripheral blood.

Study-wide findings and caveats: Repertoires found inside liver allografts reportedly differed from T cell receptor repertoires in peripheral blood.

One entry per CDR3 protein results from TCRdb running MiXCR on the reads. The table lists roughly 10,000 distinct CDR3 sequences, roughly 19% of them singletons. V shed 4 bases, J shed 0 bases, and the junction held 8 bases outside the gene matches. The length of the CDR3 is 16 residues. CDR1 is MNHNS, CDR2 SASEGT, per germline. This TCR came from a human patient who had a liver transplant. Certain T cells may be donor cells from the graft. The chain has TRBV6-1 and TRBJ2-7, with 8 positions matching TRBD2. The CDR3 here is CASSGLAGLVSYEQYF. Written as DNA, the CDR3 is TGTGCCAGCAGTGGTTTAGCGGGACTCGTCTCCTACGAGCAGTACTTC.